The 27 T cell receptor beta chains below were found in one sample sequenced in a study of blood T cell repertoires in COVID-19. The data were produced by immunoSEQ multiplex PCR, yet TCRdb's version contains in-frame clones alone and is incomplete. This sample has 55,000 or so clones; about 89% occur once, and the top ten carry under 8%. Sequencing used peripheral blood. The receptors shown here come from a man aged 55-75 years with active or convalescent COVID-19.

The chain is built from TRBV3-1 (or the pseudogene TRBV3-2) and TRBJ2-4; 7 nucleotides line up with TRBD1. The ends lost 4 bases at V and 1 base at J; junction bases unmatched: 10. Germline lookup yields CDR1 LGHDT and CDR2 YNNKEL (reference sequence). The CDR3 length is 17 residues. The CDR3 bases are TGTGCCAGCAGCCCGACCCAGGGGGAAGGGGCCAAAAACATTCAGTACTTC. Its translation: CASSPTQGEGAKNIQYF.

The chain links TRBV7-8 to TRBJ1-5; D is possibly TRBD1 (6 bases). CDR3 length: 14 amino acids. V lost 2 bases and J 7 bases, leaving 12 bases between the germline ends. CDR1 is SGHVS, CDR2 FQNEAQ, per germline. The CDR3 here is CASSLTGLQQPQHF. For the CDR3, the DNA is TGTGCCAGCAGCTTAACAGGGCTTCAGCAGCCCCAGCATTTT.

This clone has more than one count but fewer than ten. The rearrangement uses TRBV19 and TRBJ1-3; 8 nucleotides agree with TRBD1. The germline gives CDR1 LNHDA, CDR2 SQIVND (reference sequence). With V trimmed by 8 bases and J by 2 bases, 8 bases remained unmatched. The CDR3 is 15 amino acids. The CDR3 DNA follows: TGTGCCAGTTTTCCAACAGGGGGTACTGGAAACACCATATATTTT. Its translation is CASFPTGGTGNTIYF.

V usage is TRBV4-1 and J usage is TRBJ2-1; TRBD2 agrees at 7 bases. CDR1 and CDR2 from the germline V gene are MGHRA and YSYEKL. This CDR3 contains 14 residues. The V gene end was trimmed by 1 base and the J gene end by 8 bases; junction bases not matched to a gene: 5. CDR3 sequence: CASSQATTSDEQFF. As DNA, the CDR3 is TGCGCCAGCAGCCAAGCCACAACTAGCGATGAGCAGTTCTTC.

V and J are TRBV7-2 and TRBJ2-3, with a weak D call TRBD2 (7 bases). Germline CDR1 is SGHTA and CDR2 is FQGNSA. Trimming took off 1 base at V and 2 bases at J, with 16 bases between the two ends. The CDR3 spans 17 residues. CDR3 sequence: CASSLDRGALLTDTQYF. The CDR3 bases are TGTGCCAGCAGCTTAGATCGGGGGGCCCTCCTCACAGATACGCAGTATTTT.

The chain carries TRBV4-1 and TRBJ2-4; TRBD2 matches 13 bases. Losses at the gene ends were 3 bases for V and 1 base for J; bases not matched to a gene: 3. CDR3 length: 17 amino acids. Germline CDR1 reads MGHRA; CDR2 reads YSYEKL. CDR3 protein: CASSQGTSGIAKNIQYF. For the CDR3, the DNA is TGCGCCAGCAGCCAGGGGACTAGCGGGATCGCCAAAAACATTCAGTACTTC.

The chain links TRBV27 to TRBJ2-3, with TRBD2 matching over 12 bases. Germline V lookup: CDR1 MNHEY, CDR2 SMNVEV (reference sequence). This CDR3 has 15 amino acids. V gave up 4 bases and J gave up 3 bases; unmatched junction bases: 2. CDR3 protein: CASSSGTSGTDTQYF. DNA for the CDR3: TGTGCCAGCAGTTCCGGGACTAGCGGGACAGATACGCAGTATTTT.

The V gene is TRBV6-5, the J gene TRBJ1-6, with 10 bases identical to TRBD1. CDR3 size: 12 residues. Germline loops: CDR1 MNHEY, CDR2 SVGAGI. Trimming took 11 bases from V and 8 from J; bases not matched to a gene: 3. DNA of the CDR3: TGTGCCGGGGGACAGGGGTATTCACCCCTCCACTTT. It specifies CAGGQGYSPLHF.

The V call is TRBV3-1 (or the pseudogene TRBV3-2), the J call TRBJ1-6; a possible D gene is TRBD1 (6 bases). V lost 4 bases and J 9 bases, leaving 13 bases between the germline ends. Germline-derived CDR1 and CDR2 are LGHDT and YNNKEL (reference sequence). CDR3 length: 14 amino acids. The CDR3 spells CASSPGRGTSPLHF. DNA of the CDR3: TGTGCCAGCAGCCCCGGGAGGGGGACTTCACCCCTCCACTTT.

This clone came up once. V usage is TRBV18 and J usage is TRBJ1-5; a possible D gene is TRBD1 (5 bases). Trimming removed 4 bases from V and 1 base from J, with 8 bases in between. Per germline, CDR1 KGHSH and CDR2 LQKENI. There are 14 residues in the CDR3. The CDR3 protein is CASSLTGSNQPQHF. CDR3 nucleotide sequence: TGTGCCAGCTCACTCACAGGCAGCAATCAGCCCCAGCATTTT.

The rearrangement uses TRBV27 and TRBJ2-1; possible D gene TRBD1, 5 bases. V lost 3 bases and J lost 7, with 16 bases in between. Germline V lookup: CDR1 MNHEY, CDR2 SMNVEV (reference sequence). The length of the CDR3 is 15 residues. In DNA form, the CDR3 reads TGTGCCAGCAGTTTGTTGGCAGGGCCAAGAAATGAGCAGTTCTTC. It codes for CASSLLAGPRNEQFF.

The chain carries TRBV5-6 and TRBJ1-1; no clear D gene. V lost 3 bases and J 10 bases, leaving 16 bases between the germline ends. The CDR3 is made up of 13 amino acids. CDR1 is SGHDT, CDR2 YYEEEE, per germline. This CDR3 is CASSWGVGSAAFF. The CDR3, as DNA: TGTGCCAGCAGCTGGGGTGTGGGGAGTGCAGCTTTCTTT. Complete variable domain (other parts from reference TRBV5-6 and TRBJ1-1): DAGVTQSPTHLIKTRGQQVTLRCSPKSGHDTVSWYQQALGQGPQFIFQYYEEEERQRGNFPDRFSGHQFPNYSSELNVNALLLGDSALYLCASSWGVGSAAFFGQGTRLTVV.

The rearrangement links TRBV3-1 (or the pseudogene TRBV3-2) to TRBJ2-3; D not resolved. V lost 4 bases to trimming and J lost 6 bases, with 11 bases between them. This CDR3 region has 13 residues. Germline lookup yields CDR1 LGHDT and CDR2 YNNKEL (reference sequence). CDR3 sequence reads: CASSRGHGDTQYF. The CDR3 nucleotides read TGTGCCAGCAGCCGAGGTCACGGTGATACGCAGTATTTT.

In its sample, this clone was seen once. This sequence joins TRBV29-1 and TRBJ2-2; possibly TRBD1 for D (6 bases). CDR1 and CDR2 (germline): SQVTM, ANQGSEA. This CDR3 has 13 amino acids. The V and J ends lost 5 bases and 0 bases respectively, with 7 bases between them. The CDR3 DNA reads as TGCAGCGTTTGGGACACGAACACCGGGGAGCTGTTTTTT. It specifies CSVWDTNTGELFF.

V usage is TRBV5-1 and J usage is TRBJ2-1, with TRBD2 identical over 13 bases. This CDR3 has 18 residues. V shed 4 bases and J 7 bases; nucleotides not matched to a gene: 14. Germline CDR1 reads SGHRS; CDR2 reads YFSETQ. The CDR3 nucleotides are TGCGCCAGCAGCCAGGGACTAGCGGGACAGAGGGCGCGGAATGAGCAGTTCTTC. Translated, it gives CASSQGLAGQRARNEQFF.

CDR3: CATKGAGTDTQYF. CDR3 bases: TGTGCCACCAAGGGAGCGGGGACAGATACGCAGTATTTT. The gene calls are TRBV24-1 and TRBJ2-3; 7 bases map to TRBD2. CDR1 and CDR2 from the germline V gene are KGHDR and SFDVKD. With 8 bases clipped from V and 3 bases from J, the junction kept 4 bases outside the gene matches. The length of the CDR3 is 13 residues.

In DNA, the CDR3 is TGCGCCAGCAGCTTGTATCAGGGGAGCACTGAAGCTTTCTTT. It translates to CASSLYQGSTEAFF. J is TRBJ1-1 and V is TRBV5-1; TRBD1 might be the D (6 bases). The CDR3 has 14 residues. Trimming removed 1 base from V and 4 bases from J, with 11 bases in between. The V gene's germline CDR1 is SGHRS and CDR2 YFSETQ.

This rearrangement joins TRBV2 to TRBJ2-7; 7 bases line up with TRBD1. CDR3 size: 14 residues. Germline CDR1 and CDR2: SNHLY and FYNNEI. The V gene end was trimmed by 8 bases and the J gene end by 3 bases; junction bases not matched to a gene: 10. CDR3 protein: CASRINRGYYEQYF. In DNA form, the CDR3 reads TGTGCCAGCCGGATCAACAGGGGCTACTACGAGCAGTACTTC.

The rearrangement links TRBV6-1 to TRBJ1-5; D is unclear. The germline V gene encodes CDR1 MNHNS and CDR2 SASEGT. Trimming took 3 bases from V and 2 from J, leaving 11 bases between them. The CDR3 extends over 15 amino acids. The CDR3 coding sequence is TGTGCCAGCAGTGACGGAGGGCTCGGCAATCAGCCCCAGCATTTT. Protein sequence: CASSDGGLGNQPQHF.

The genes are TRBV7-9 and TRBJ1-5; TRBD1 might be the D (5 bases). This CDR3 region has 14 residues. Germline lookup yields CDR1 SEHNR and CDR2 FQNEAQ (reference sequence). V dropped 5 bases and J dropped 1 base, with 9 bases sitting between them. The CDR3 protein is CASSAGSSNQPQHF. The CDR3 DNA follows: TGTGCCAGCAGCGCAGGGTCCAGCAATCAGCCCCAGCATTTT.

The chain joins TRBV6-5 to TRBJ1-2, with 8 bases identical to TRBD1. Germline CDR1 MNHEY, CDR2 SVGAGI. The CDR3 contains 12 residues. The V segment lost 6 bases and the J segment 8 bases; nucleotides outside the gene matches: 5. The CDR3 nucleotides read TGTGCCAGCAGCCAGGGGGCGCGCGGCTACACCTTC. Translating it yields CASSQGARGYTF.

This chain links TRBV19 with TRBJ1-4; D is ambiguous. Trimming took off 6 bases at V and 3 bases at J, with 8 bases between the two ends. Germline V lookup: CDR1 LNHDA, CDR2 SQIVND (reference sequence). CDR3 length: 13 amino acids. CDR3 in DNA: TGTGCCAGTAGCCCCAGGTCTAATGAAAAACTGTTTTTT. Translated: CASSPRSNEKLFF.

The chain has TRBV5-1 and TRBJ2-1; TRBD2 matches 7 bases. The germline V gene has CDR1 SGHRS and CDR2 YFSETQ. The CDR3 is 13 amino acids. With V trimmed by 7 bases and J by 6 bases, 7 bases remained unmatched. CDR3 coding DNA: TGCGCCAGCGGTTGGGGCGGGGGCAATGAGCAGTTCTTC. Translating gives CASGWGGGNEQFF.

This chain uses TRBV6-5 with TRBJ1-1, with TRBD1 matching over 11 bases. V trimming: 5 bases; J trimming: 4 bases; junction bases outside the gene matches: 6. Germline V gene sequence: CDR1 MNHEY, CDR2 SVGAGI. The CDR3 is made up of 15 amino acids. The CDR3 region has the DNA TGTGCCAGCAGTATCGGACAGGGGGCCGTCACTGAAGCTTTCTTT. Its translation: CASSIGQGAVTEAFF.

This clone was detected once. The chain uses TRBV18 and TRBJ2-5; 14 nucleotides line up with TRBD2. The J segment lost 9 bases and the V segment lost 4 bases, leaving 16 bases of the junction unmatched. The CDR3 runs to 18 residues. Per the germline V gene, CDR1 is KGHSH and CDR2 is LQKENI. The CDR3 coding sequence is TGTGCCAGCTCACTAACGGGACTAGCGGGAGATCCATCGAGGGCCCAGTACTTC. This sequence encodes CASSLTGLAGDPSRAQYF.

This chain joins TRBV30 and TRBJ1-2; 9 nucleotides match TRBD1. Germline-derived CDR1 and CDR2 are GTSNPN and SVGIG (reference sequence). Unmatched junction bases numbered 7, after V lost 3 bases and J lost 8 bases. The CDR3 spans 13 residues. CDR3 sequence: CAWSIGTGLGYTF. The CDR3 DNA reads as TGTGCCTGGAGCATCGGGACAGGGCTCGGCTACACCTTC.

The rearrangement links TRBV4-1 to TRBJ1-1, with a tentative D call TRBD1 (6 bases). Trimming took off 1 base at V and 5 bases at J, with 14 bases between the two ends. The germline gives CDR1 MGHRA, CDR2 YSYEKL. This CDR3 has 15 amino acids. The DNA for the CDR3 is TGCGCCAGCAGCCAAGTCTACAGGGCAAAGACTGAAGCTTTCTTT. Its protein product is CASSQVYRAKTEAFF.